This entry features one T cell receptor beta chain sequence. This entry belongs to a study of blood T cell repertoires in COVID-19. Study-level information: Sites across the United States, Italy and Spain contributed samples from acute and convalescent COVID-19. In each case, the material was cDNA or gDNA derived from T cells, B-cell-depleted T cells, or PBMCs.

CDR1 is SGHAT and CDR2 is FQNNGV in the germline V gene. This CDR3 has 15 residues. Trimming at V came to 0 bases and at J to 3 bases, leaving 4 bases not matched to a gene. As handled by the study authors: Cell counts per sample came from amplifying reference gene primers. TCRdb's table, derived via immunoSEQ multiplex PCR, lists solely in-frame clones and lacks some. The V and J calls and clone size come from that table; D and trimming were worked out from the DNA. The data contain 250,000 to 300,000 clones, about nine tenths of them seen just once; the ten biggest clones take up around 11%. Sequenced input: peripheral blood. The receptor was derived from a woman in her twenties or thirties with COVID-19, enrolled during active disease. The gene calls are TRBV11-2 and TRBJ2-7, with TRBD1 matching over 8 bases. The CDR3 DNA follows: TGTGCCAGCAGCTTAGAGGCAGGGGGCCACTACGAGCAGTACTTC. This codes for CASSLEAGGHYEQYF.